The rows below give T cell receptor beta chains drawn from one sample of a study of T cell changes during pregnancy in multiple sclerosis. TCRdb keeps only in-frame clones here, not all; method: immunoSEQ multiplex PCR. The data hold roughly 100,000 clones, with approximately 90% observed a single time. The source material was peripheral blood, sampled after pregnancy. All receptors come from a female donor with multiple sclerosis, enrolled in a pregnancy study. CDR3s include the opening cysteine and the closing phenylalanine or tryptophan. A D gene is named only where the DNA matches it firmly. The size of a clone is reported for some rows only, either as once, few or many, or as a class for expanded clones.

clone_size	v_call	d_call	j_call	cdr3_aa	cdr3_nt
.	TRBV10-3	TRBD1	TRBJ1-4	CACSGTGQVKLFF	TGTGCCTGCTCCGGGACAGGGCAGGTAAAACTGTTTTTT
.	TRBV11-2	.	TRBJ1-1	CASSLGGTNTEAFF	TGTGCCAGCAGCTTAGGAGGCACGAACACTGAAGCTTTCTTT
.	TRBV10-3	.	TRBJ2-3	CAISVGGASTDTQYF	TGTGCCATCAGTGTTGGGGGGGCGAGCACAGATACGCAGTATTTT
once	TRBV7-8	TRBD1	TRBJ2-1	CASSLDPGQGRGNEQFF	TGTGCCAGCAGCTTAGATCCGGGACAGGGAAGGGGCAATGAGCAGTTCTTC
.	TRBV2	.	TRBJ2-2	CATPTSNRAANTGELFF	TGTGCCACCCCGACAAGCAACAGGGCCGCGAACACCGGGGAGCTGTTTTTT
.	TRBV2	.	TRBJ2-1	CATTGGSEQFF	TGTGCCACCACCGGGGGAAGCGAGCAGTTCTTC
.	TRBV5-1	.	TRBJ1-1	CASSLGGGSVLTEAFF	TGCGCCAGCAGCTTGGGGGGGGGTAGCGTTCTCACTGAAGCTTTCTTT
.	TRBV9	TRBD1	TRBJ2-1	CASRPGGRGSRNEQFF	TGTGCCAGCCGTCCAGGGGGCCGGGGGTCCCGCAATGAGCAGTTCTTC
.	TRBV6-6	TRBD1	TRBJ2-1	CASLGDRGMYNEQFF	TGTGCCAGCCTGGGGGACAGGGGGATGTACAATGAGCAGTTCTTC
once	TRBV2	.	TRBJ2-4	CASNPRIAKNIQYF	TGTGCCAGCAACCCGAGGATAGCCAAAAACATTCAGTACTTC
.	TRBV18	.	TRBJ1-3	CASSPLGNTIYF	TGTGCCAGCTCACCTCTTGGAAACACCATATATTTT
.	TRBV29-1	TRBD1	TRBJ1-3	CSVDRRTGGADTIYF	TGCAGCGTTGATCGCAGGACAGGGGGCGCGGACACCATATATTTT
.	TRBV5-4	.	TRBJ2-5	CASSLRGGYETQYF	TGTGCCAGCAGCTTAAGGGGGGGATACGAGACCCAGTACTTC
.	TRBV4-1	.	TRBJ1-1	CASSQGLRFEDTEAFF	TGCGCCAGCAGCCAAGGGCTCCGATTTGAGGACACTGAAGCTTTCTTT
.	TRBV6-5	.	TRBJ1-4	CASSSNRENEKLFF	TGTGCCAGCAGTTCCAACAGGGAAAATGAAAAACTGTTTTTT
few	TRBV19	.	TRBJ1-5	CASSDEGVIQGNQPQHF	TGTGCCAGTAGCGACGAAGGGGTTATACAAGGCAATCAGCCCCAGCATTTT
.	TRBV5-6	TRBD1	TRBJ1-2	CASSPRRTGGSYGYTF	TGTGCCAGCAGCCCGCGACGGACAGGGGGATCCTATGGCTACACCTTC
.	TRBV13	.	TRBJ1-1	CASSLWGGTEAFF	TGTGCCAGCAGCTTATGGGGGGGCACTGAAGCTTTCTTT
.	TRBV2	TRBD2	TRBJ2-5	CASRTSGGPETQYF	TGTGCCAGCAGGACTAGCGGGGGTCCGGAGACCCAGTACTTC
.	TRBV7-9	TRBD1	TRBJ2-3	CASSSRGRGQGATDTQYF	TGTGCCAGCAGCTCACGGGGGCGGGGACAGGGGGCCACAGATACGCAGTATTTT
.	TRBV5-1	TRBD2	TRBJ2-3	CASSPAGGLTDTQYF	TGCGCCAGCAGCCCGGCGGGGGGGCTCACAGATACGCAGTATTTT
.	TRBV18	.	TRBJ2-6	CASSQYARQPGANVLTF	TGTGCCAGCTCACAATACGCAAGACAGCCTGGGGCCAACGTCCTGACTTTC
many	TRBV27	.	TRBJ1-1	CAASNLNTEAFF	TGTGCCGCTTCTAATCTGAACACTGAAGCTTTCTTT
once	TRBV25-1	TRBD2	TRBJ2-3	CASSGTSSDTQYF	TGTGCCAGCAGTGGGACTAGCTCAGATACGCAGTATTTT
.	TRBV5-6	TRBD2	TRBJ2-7	CASSAGLAVIYEQYF	TGTGCCAGCAGCGCGGGACTAGCGGTAATCTACGAGCAGTACTTC
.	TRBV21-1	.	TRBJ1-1	CASSPDRQNTEAFF	TGTGCCAGCAGCCCGGACAGACAGAACACTGAAGCTTTCTTT
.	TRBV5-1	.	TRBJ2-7	CASSPLLEDEQYF	TGCGCCAGCAGCCCCCTTTTAGAGGACGAGCAGTACTTC
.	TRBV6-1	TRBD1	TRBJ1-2	CASSERGHRGTYGYTF	TGTGCCAGCAGTGAAAGGGGGCACCGGGGGACCTATGGCTACACCTTC
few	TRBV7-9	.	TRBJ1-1	CASSLGANWATEAFF	TGTGCCAGCAGCTTAGGGGCAAACTGGGCTACTGAAGCTTTCTTT
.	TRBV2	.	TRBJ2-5	CASSESDYQETQYF	TGTGCCAGCAGTGAATCCGACTACCAAGAGACCCAGTACTTC
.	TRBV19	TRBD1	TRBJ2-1	CASSPHPTGIEQFF	TGTGCCAGTAGTCCCCACCCGACAGGGATTGAGCAGTTCTTC
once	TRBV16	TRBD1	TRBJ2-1	CASSQSAGQGSNNEQFF	TGTGCCAGCAGCCAATCGGCAGGACAGGGTAGTAATAATGAGCAGTTCTTC